The rows below give T cell receptor beta chains drawn from one sample of a study of Ad26.COV2.S vaccination and SARS-CoV-2 variants. Sequencing was performed with immunoSEQ multiplex PCR; in TCRdb, only in-frame clones are kept and a portion is missing. This sample carries some 450,000 clones, 90% of them seen once, and the ten largest clones take about 4.1%. Specimen: peripheral blood, collected in a trial of Ad26.COV2.S vaccine versus placebo. Source of these receptors: a person aged 18-60 years who received the Ad26.COV2.S COVID-19 vaccine or a placebo. Each CDR3 is given with its conserved first and last residue. The order of the fields is V gene, J gene, D gene, clone size, CDR3 DNA, CDR3 protein. A D gene is named only where the DNA matches it firmly. Not all rows give a size; the values are once, few, many and, for expanded clones, a class.

V gene: TRBV19; J gene: TRBJ2-7; D gene: TRBD2; clone size: once; CDR3 DNA: TGTGCCAGTAGTATAGGGCTAGCGGACTCCTACGAGCAGTACTTC; CDR3 protein: CASSIGLADSYEQYF
V gene: TRBV28; J gene: TRBJ1-2; D gene: TRBD1; clone size: -; CDR3 DNA: TGTGCCAGCAGTTTCATCAGGGGGCGGGAGGGCTACACCTTC; CDR3 protein: CASSFIRGREGYTF
V gene: TRBV15; J gene: TRBJ1-1; D gene: -; clone size: -; CDR3 DNA: TGTGCCACCCAAAGCGGGAGCAACACTGAAGCTTTCTTT; CDR3 protein: CATQSGSNTEAFF
V gene: TRBV19; J gene: TRBJ2-2; D gene: TRBD1; clone size: -; CDR3 DNA: TGTGCCAGTAGATCCACGACAGGGGCGAACACCGGGGAGCTGTTTTTT; CDR3 protein: CASRSTTGANTGELFF
V gene: TRBV10-3; J gene: TRBJ2-7; D gene: -; clone size: -; CDR3 DNA: TGTGCCATCAGCCCAGGAATCTACGAGCAGTACTTC; CDR3 protein: CAISPGIYEQYF
V gene: TRBV7-3; J gene: TRBJ1-1; D gene: -; clone size: -; CDR3 DNA: TGTGCCAGCAGCTATCCGGGACAAGAAGCTTTCTTT; CDR3 protein: CASSYPGQEAFF
V gene: TRBV9; J gene: TRBJ2-7; D gene: TRBD2; clone size: -; CDR3 DNA: TGTGCCAGCAGCGTAGGAGCGGGGGGATCCTACGAGCAGTACTTC; CDR3 protein: CASSVGAGGSYEQYF
V gene: TRBV27; J gene: TRBJ1-4; D gene: TRBD1; clone size: -; CDR3 DNA: TGTGCCAGCAGTTTAAGCAGGGGGCCTGAAAAACTGTTTTTT; CDR3 protein: CASSLSRGPEKLFF
V gene: TRBV28; J gene: TRBJ2-7; D gene: TRBD2; clone size: -; CDR3 DNA: TGTGCCAGCAGTTTTAGGGGAGGGTACGAGCAGTACTTC; CDR3 protein: CASSFRGGYEQYF
V gene: TRBV7-2; J gene: TRBJ2-1; D gene: TRBD2; clone size: -; CDR3 DNA: TGTGCCAGCAGCTTAGGTCCTAGCGGGAGTGAGGGGAAGCAGTTCTTC; CDR3 protein: CASSLGPSGSEGKQFF